Here is one T cell receptor (beta chain) with its context. The target antigen is unknown. Mismatch with germline at one junction end may stem from a read error. These data belong to a study of T cell repertoires in cytomegalovirus infection. Study in general: Recently identified HLA-C-restricted CMV epitopes and well-studied HLA-B-restricted CMV epitopes were used by the study.

TCRdb re-called the reads with MiXCR, one entry per CDR3 protein. The sample consists of about 340,000 distinct CDR3 sequences, 25% to 35% of them appearing once. This CDR3 has 14 residues. Source: cultured PBMCs, taken from culture after CMV antigen stimulation. The sequence was collected from a human donor in good health (CMV status not recorded). Some clones in this sample may be carry-over from other donors' samples. The chain employs TRBV12-3 or TRBV12-4 and TRBJ1-5; tentatively, D is TRBD1 (5 bases). Here the CDR3 DNA reads TGTGCCAGTCGGGAGGGGCGCAGCAATCAGCCCCGGCATTTT. Translation gives CASREGRSNQPRHF.